The entry below describes one T cell receptor beta chain. One end of the junction is discordant with germline, which a read error may explain. The sample belongs to a study of blood T cell repertoires in COVID-19. Looking at the study overall: Samples taken during acute and convalescent COVID-19 were collected in the United States, Italy and Spain.

TCRdb's table, derived via immunoSEQ multiplex PCR, lists solely in-frame clones and lacks some. The sample has fewer than 85,000 clones, approximately 88% seen once. The sample consisted of peripheral blood. This TCR came from a man in his 60s with acute or convalescent COVID-19.

CDR3 DNA: TGTGCTAGCAGCTTAGGGGTAGCGGAGACCCAGTACTTC. It yields the protein CASSLGVAETQYF. This chain joins TRBV7-7 and TRBJ2-5; D could derive from TRBD1 or TRBD2 (5 bases each). This CDR3 contains 13 residues. Germline CDR1 is SSHAT and CDR2 is FNYEAQ (reference sequence).